What follows are 26 T cell receptor beta chains derived from one specimen sequenced in a study of blood T cell repertoires in COVID-19. Sequencing was performed with immunoSEQ multiplex PCR; in TCRdb, only in-frame clones are kept and a portion is missing. The sample lists about 130,000 clones, 84% occurring once. Sequenced input: peripheral blood. Receptors originate from a human donor in a cohort sampled during active COVID-19.

This rearrangement joins TRBV3-1 (or the pseudogene TRBV3-2) to TRBJ1-1; maybe TRBD1 (6 bases). Germline V gene lookup returns CDR1 LGHDT and CDR2 YNNKEL (reference sequence). The CDR3 is made up of 17 amino acids. Trimming pared 4 bases from V and 5 bases from J, leaving 23 bases between. CDR3 sequence reads: CASSPSWREGGRTEAFF. As DNA, the CDR3 is TGTGCCAGCAGCCCCTCTTGGAGGGAGGGGGGAAGAACTGAAGCTTTCTTT.

In regard to this clone: At one end, the junction sequence differs from germline, possibly due to a read error. The V gene is TRBV27, the J gene TRBJ1-5; 9 nucleotides align to TRBD1. Germline V CDR1 and CDR2: MNHEY, SMNVEV (reference sequence). The CDR3 has 17 amino acids. CDR3 amino acids: CASSPLTGTGSTQPQHF. As DNA, the CDR3 is TGTGCCAGCAGTCCCTTGACCGGGACAGGGAGCACTCAGCCCCAGCATTTT.

The chain combines TRBV27 with TRBJ2-7; 9 positions match TRBD1. CDR3 size: 15 residues. CDR1 and CDR2 from the germline V gene are MNHEY and SMNVEV (reference sequence). Trimming cost V 2 bases and J 1 base; bases outside gene matches: 3. The CDR3 bases are TGTGCCAGCAGTTTAGGACAGGGGTTATCCTACGAGCAGTACTTC. It codes for CASSLGQGLSYEQYF.

V and J are TRBV30 and TRBJ2-5; TRBD2 agrees at 9 bases. Germline V gives CDR1 GTSNPN, CDR2 SVGIG (reference sequence). V shed 3 bases, J shed 1 base, and the junction held 6 bases outside the gene matches. CDR3 size: 15 residues. CDR3 loop: CAWRRNSGGQETQYF. The CDR3 DNA reads TGTGCCTGGAGGAGGAATAGCGGGGGCCAAGAGACCCAGTACTTC.

The chain couples TRBV30 to TRBJ2-1; the match to TRBD2 covers 12 bases. Looked up from germline, CDR1 is GTSNPN and CDR2 is SVGIG (reference sequence). V lost 7 bases, J lost 7 bases, and 8 bases stayed unmatched. The CDR3 consists of 14 residues. The CDR3 coding sequence is TGTGCCTTTAGACTAGCGGGGGCCTTAAATGAGCAGTTCTTC. It translates to CAFRLAGALNEQFF.

This clone was observed a single time. The CDR3 loop reads CASRRVVTEAFF. DNA for the CDR3: TGTGCCAGCAGGAGGGTAGTGACTGAAGCTTTCTTT. V usage is TRBV6-8 and J usage is TRBJ1-1; D not certain. V gave up 6 bases and J gave up 5 bases, with 10 bases separating them. There are 12 residues in the CDR3. Germline CDR1 reads MNHGY; CDR2 reads SAAAGT.

V is TRBV7-2 and J is TRBJ2-3; the match to TRBD2 covers 8 bases. The CDR3 spans 15 residues. The V and J ends lost 7 bases and 6 bases, in that order; junction bases with no gene match: 12. CDR1 is SGHTA, CDR2 FQGNSA, per germline. CDR3 loop: CASTQLAASLDTQYF. DNA of the CDR3: TGTGCCAGCACGCAACTAGCGGCCTCCTTGGATACGCAGTATTTT.

This CDR3 reads CAISVTGGAIGTQYF. The CDR3, as DNA: TGTGCCATCAGTGTTACCGGGGGGGCTATTGGGACCCAGTACTTC. V and J are TRBV10-3 and TRBJ2-5; 8 bases line up with TRBD2. Germline V lookup: CDR1 ENHRY, CDR2 SYGVKD. This CDR3 spans 15 amino acids. V lost 4 bases and J lost 7; bases outside the gene matches: 11.

V is TRBV24-1 and J is TRBJ2-5; possible D gene TRBD2, 5 bases. V was cut by 4 bases and J by 1 base, with 12 bases left in between. From germline, CDR1 is KGHDR and CDR2 SFDVKD. The CDR3 runs 15 residues. The CDR3: CATSEKQRTQETQYF. Here the CDR3 DNA reads TGTGCCACCAGTGAGAAGCAGCGGACCCAAGAGACCCAGTACTTC.

J is TRBJ2-5 and V is TRBV4-1; D is unresolved. The CDR3 totals 13 residues. V shed 4 bases and J shed 1 base, with 7 bases lying between them. Germline V gene sequence: CDR1 MGHRA, CDR2 YSYEKL. The CDR3 region has the DNA TGCGCCAGCAGCCCCCACAGCCAAGAGACCCAGTACTTC. As protein: CASSPHSQETQYF.

This clone was picked up a small number of times. This CDR3 reads CASSETSGGASEQYF. In DNA form, the CDR3 reads TGTGCCAGCAGTGAAACTAGCGGGGGTGCCTCCGAGCAGTACTTC. The rearrangement uses TRBV6-1 and TRBJ2-7; TRBD2 aligns across 11 bases. V dropped 2 bases and J dropped 6; count of bases not matched to a gene: 6. The CDR3 consists of 15 residues. Germline CDR1 is MNHNS and CDR2 is SASEGT.

This clone was detected once. The chain links TRBV15 to TRBJ2-5, with TRBD2 as a possible D gene (7 bases). The V end lost 1 base, the J end lost 5 bases, and 17 bases lay between the germline ends. Germline loops: CDR1 LNHNV, CDR2 YYDKDF (reference sequence). This CDR3 is 16 amino acids long. The CDR3 DNA sequence: TGTGCCACCAGCAGAGTAGGGGGGGCCATTTCTGAGACCCAGTACTTC. Amino acid sequence: CATSRVGGAISETQYF.

To note about this clone: The sample carries other DNA sequences with the same CDR3. The genes are TRBV7-9 and TRBJ2-1, with unresolved D. The V gene's germline CDR1 is SEHNR and CDR2 FQNEAQ (reference sequence). The CDR3 covers 11 residues. Trimming took off 3 bases at V and 8 bases at J, with 5 bases between the two ends. As DNA, the CDR3 is TGTGCCAGCAGCTTTCGCGATGAGCAGTTCTTC. It specifies CASSFRDEQFF.

The chain joins TRBV7-9 to TRBJ2-5; no clear D. Germline V gene data show CDR1 as SEHNR and CDR2 as FQNEAQ (reference sequence). The ends were cut back, 1 base at V and 1 base at J, with 7 bases in the middle. This CDR3 has 14 residues. CDR3 sequence reads: CASSLGGIQETQYF. CDR3 nucleotides: TGTGCCAGCAGCTTAGGCGGAATCCAAGAGACCCAGTACTTC.

The count of this clone is one. V usage is TRBV13 and J usage is TRBJ2-1; D call uncertain. Germline loops: CDR1 PRHDT, CDR2 FYEKMQ (reference sequence). This CDR3 is built from 11 residues. V lost 2 bases, J lost 10 bases, and 6 bases lay in between. CDR3 bases: TGTGCCAGCAGCTTAAGGAGCGAGCAGTTCTTC. Amino acid sequence: CASSLRSEQFF. Combining the CDR3 with reference TRBV13 and TRBJ2-1 gives the whole variable domain AAGVIQSPRHLIKEKRETATLKCYPIPRHDTVYWYQQGPGQDPQFLISFYEKMQSDKGSIPDRFSAQQFSDYHSELNMSSLELGDSALYFCASSLRSEQFFGPGTRLTVL.

V is TRBV19 and J is TRBJ1-1; possibly TRBD1 for D (6 bases). The CDR3 extends over 16 amino acids. Trimming shortened V by 4 bases and J by 1 base, and 16 bases separated the two germline ends. Germline V CDR1 and CDR2: LNHDA, SQIVND (reference sequence). This CDR3 reads CASSSQGRGANTEAFF. The CDR3 DNA sequence: TGTGCCAGTAGTAGTCAGGGGAGAGGGGCGAACACTGAAGCTTTCTTT. Filled out from reference TRBV19 and TRBJ1-1, the complete variable domain reads DGGITQSPKYLFRKEGQNVTLSCEQNLNHDAMYWYRQDPGQGLRLIYYSQIVNDFQKGDIAEGYSVSREKKESFPLTVTSAQKNPTAFYLCASSSQGRGANTEAFFGQGTRLTVV.

The V call is TRBV14, the J call TRBJ2-3, with D maybe TRBD2 (7 bases). The germline V gene encodes CDR1 SGHDN and CDR2 FVKESK. The CDR3 totals 17 residues. Trimming removed 1 base from V and 4 bases from J, with 18 bases in between. CDR3 amino acids: CASSQAVGGADSDTQYF. For the CDR3, the DNA is TGTGCCAGCAGCCAAGCAGTAGGGGGGGCGGATTCAGATACGCAGTATTTT.

The J gene is TRBJ2-7, the V gene TRBV4-1; D not resolved. Trimming left V 3 bases short and J 2 bases short, with 14 bases between. The CDR3 length is 15 residues. CDR1 is MGHRA and CDR2 is YSYEKL in the germline V gene. CDR3 in amino acids: CASSHGSTGAYEQYF. The CDR3 DNA reads as TGCGCCAGCAGCCACGGGTCTACGGGTGCCTACGAGCAGTACTTC.

The chain recombines TRBV11-3 with TRBJ2-6; D unclear. V lost 5 bases to trimming and J lost 0 bases, with 11 bases between them. This CDR3 spans 16 amino acids. The germline CDR1 and CDR2 sequences are SGHNT and YENEEA. The CDR3 DNA reads TGTGCCAGCAGCACCACAGACAACTCTGGGGCCAACGTCCTGACTTTC. It yields the protein CASSTTDNSGANVLTF.

This sequence joins TRBV4-1 and TRBJ2-3; 12 bases are shared with TRBD2. In germline, CDR1 is MGHRA, CDR2 YSYEKL. V trimming: 0 bases; J trimming: 4 bases; junction bases outside the gene matches: 14. CDR3 length: 20 amino acids. The CDR3 region is CASSQEGYRRTSGVADTQYF. As DNA, the CDR3 is TGCGCCAGCAGCCAAGAGGGTTATCGGAGGACTAGCGGGGTTGCAGATACGCAGTATTTT.

The chain employs TRBV5-4 and TRBJ2-5; 15 positions match TRBD2. The CDR3 totals 15 residues. Germline V lookup: CDR1 SGHNT, CDR2 YYREEE (reference sequence). After removal of 3 bases from V and 5 bases from J, the junction contained 2 bases not matched to a gene. Here the CDR3 reads CASSYGTSGGETQYF. In DNA, the CDR3 is TGTGCCAGCAGCTACGGGACTAGCGGGGGGGAGACCCAGTACTTC. Combining the CDR3 with reference TRBV5-4 and TRBJ2-5 gives the whole variable domain ETGVTQSPTHLIKTRGQQVTLRCSSQSGHNTVSWYQQALGQGPQFIFQYYREEENGRGNFPPRFSGLQFPNYSSELNVNALELDDSALYLCASSYGTSGGETQYFGPGTRLLVL.

The rearrangement joins TRBV2 to TRBJ1-6; D perhaps matches TRBD1 (6 bases). V lost 6 bases and J lost 10, with 16 bases in between. The CDR3 consists of 14 residues. The germline CDR1 and CDR2 sequences are SNHLY and FYNNEI. CDR3 in amino acids: CASRREGDSSPLHF. In DNA, the CDR3 is TGTGCCAGCAGGCGCGAGGGGGATAGCTCACCCCTCCACTTT.

The CDR3 protein is CASSFGNYGYTF. The CDR3 DNA is TGTGCCAGCAGCTTCGGGAACTATGGCTACACCTTC. The rearrangement uses TRBV3-1 (or the pseudogene TRBV3-2) and TRBJ1-2; D not certain. Looked up from germline, CDR1 is LGHDT and CDR2 is YNNKEL (reference sequence). The length of the CDR3 is 12 residues. The V end lost 5 bases, the J end lost 2 bases, and 6 bases lay between the germline ends.

The rearrangement links TRBV5-1 to TRBJ2-5, with TRBD1 matching 10 bases. The V and J ends lost 8 bases and 2 bases, in that order; junction bases with no gene match: 9. CDR3 length: 15 amino acids. Germline CDR1 is SGHRS and CDR2 is YFSETQ. The CDR3 DNA reads as TGCGCCAGTTTACCGGGACAGGGGTATCAAGAGACCCAGTACTTC. It is translated as CASLPGQGYQETQYF. The full variable domain, completed using reference TRBV5-1 and TRBJ2-5, is KAGVTQTPRYLIKTRGQQVTLSCSPISGHRSVSWYQQTPGQGLQFLFEYFSETQRNKGNFPGRFSGRQFSNSRSEMNVSTLELGDSALYLCASLPGQGYQETQYFGPGTRLLVL.

The chain recombines TRBV19 with TRBJ1-4, with TRBD1 matching 11 bases. The CDR3 runs to 12 residues. Germline values: CDR1 LNHDA, CDR2 SQIVND (reference sequence). Unmatched junction bases numbered 2, after V lost 10 bases and J lost 7 bases. CDR3 loop: CATGTGGEKLFF. The CDR3 DNA reads as TGTGCCACCGGGACAGGGGGTGAAAAACTGTTTTTT.

This rearrangement joins TRBV12-5 to TRBJ2-7; no clear D. Per germline, CDR1 LGHNT and CDR2 FRNRAP. The CDR3 sequence is 13 residues long. The V end lost 2 bases, the J end lost 0 bases, and 5 bases lay between the germline ends. CDR3 nucleotide sequence: TGTGCTAGTGGTTTGCGAGGCTCCTACGAGCAGTACTTC. This gives the protein CASGLRGSYEQYF.